These T cell receptor beta chains were read from a single sample in a study of T cells after yellow fever vaccination. TCRdb ran MiXCR on the 5' RACE reads and lists one entry per CDR3 protein. The repertoire consists of around 320,000 distinct CDR3 sequences, with approximately 4% occurring once and the leading ten covering 19%. The sample consisted of PBMCs, taken 15 days after the yellow fever booster vaccination. These receptor sequences come from a man in his late teens or twenties who received the YFV17D yellow fever vaccine. The CDR3 runs from the conserved cysteine through the conserved F or W. A D gene is named only where the DNA matches it firmly. Expanded clones are given a class, and other clones once, few, many or no size at all.

abundance,j_gene,d_gene,v_gene,CDR3nt,CDR3aa
many,TRBJ1-6,-,TRBV9,TGTGCCAGCAGCACCCGGACGGGGACTAATTCACCCCTCCACTTT,CASSTRTGTNSPLHF
many,TRBJ2-4,-,TRBV7-8,TGTGCCAGCAGTCAGGTGGGCAGGACCCTAGCCAAAAACATTCAGTACTTC,CASSQVGRTLAKNIQYF
many,TRBJ1-5,-,TRBV27,TGTGCCAGCAGTAGGGGTCGGGGTCAGCCCCAGCATTTT,CASSRGRGQPQHF
-,TRBJ2-7,TRBD1,TRBV7-2,TGTGCCAGCAGCCGGGACAGGGAGTTCCAGCAGTACTTC,CASSRDREFQQYF
-,TRBJ2-1,-,TRBV4-1,TGCGCCAGCAGCCAAGGACATAGGATAAGGCAGTTCTTC,CASSQGHRIRQFF
many,TRBJ2-1,TRBD2,TRBV6-1,TGTGCCAGCAGTAAACGGACTAGCGGGGGCCTTGAGCAGTTCTTC,CASSKRTSGGLEQFF
-,TRBJ1-1,TRBD1,TRBV6-6,TGTGCCAGCAGTTACCAGGGGGCAAACACTGAAGCTTTCTTT,CASSYQGANTEAFF
many,TRBJ2-1,TRBD2,TRBV5-6,TGTGCCAGCAGCTTCCCTAGCGGGGGTTACAATGAGCAGTTCTTC,CASSFPSGGYNEQFF
-,TRBJ2-2,-,TRBV4-2,TGTGCCAGCAGCCATGGGACACTTAACACCGGGGAGCTGTTTTTT,CASSHGTLNTGELFF
-,TRBJ2-3,-,TRBV15,TGTGCCACCAGCAGAGATAAGGGCTTGCATACGCAGTATTTT,CATSRDKGLHTQYF
many,TRBJ1-3,-,TRBV5-1,TGCGCCAGCAGCTTGTCCTCCTCTCTCTCTGGAAACACCATATATTTT,CASSLSSSLSGNTIYF
few,TRBJ2-5,-,TRBV5-1,TGCGCCAGCAGCTTGGATGCCGCTGGTAAAGAGACCCAGTACTTC,CASSLDAAGKETQYF
many,TRBJ2-5,TRBD1,TRBV7-2,TGTGCCAGCAGCTTCCTATACAGGGGCCAAGAGACCCAGTACTTC,CASSFLYRGQETQYF
few,TRBJ2-1,-,TRBV12-3/TRBV12-4,TGTGCCAGCAGTGTGGACAATCCCTCCTACAATGAGCAGTTCTTC,CASSVDNPSYNEQFF
-,TRBJ1-1,-,TRBV18,TGTGCCAGCTCACCACCGGTCGACAGGACTGAAGCTTTCTTT,CASSPPVDRTEAFF
few,TRBJ1-1,TRBD1,TRBV14,TGTGCCAGCGGACAGGGGGGTACTGTGAACACTGAAGCTTTCTTT,CASGQGGTVNTEAFF
-,TRBJ1-3,-,TRBV28,TGTGCCAGCAGTCCCGGCGGGGGAAGAGGAAACACCATATATTTT,CASSPGGGRGNTIYF
many,TRBJ1-6,-,TRBV6-5,TGTGCCAGCAGTTACTCGCGGGAAACGAATTCACCCCTCCACTTT,CASSYSRETNSPLHF
many,TRBJ2-7,-,TRBV7-2,TGTGCCAGCAGCTTCACTGGGTCCGAGCAGTACTTC,CASSFTGSEQYF
many,TRBJ1-5,-,TRBV6-5,TGTGCCAGCAGTTACACCAAGGGTCAGCCCCAGCATTTT,CASSYTKGQPQHF
many,TRBJ2-1,-,TRBV9,TGTGCCAGCAGCGTAGGGTCAGGAGGTGAGCAGTTCTTC,CASSVGSGGEQFF
many,TRBJ2-1,-,TRBV9,TGTGCCAGCAGCGAGGGCCTAAATGAGCAGTTCTTC,CASSEGLNEQFF
many,TRBJ2-3,-,TRBV7-6,TGTGCCAGCAGCTTAGCGCAGGGAGATACGCAGTATTTT,CASSLAQGDTQYF
many,TRBJ2-2,-,TRBV2,TGTGCCAGCAAGTCAGGGGCCAACACCGGGGAGCTGTTTTTT,CASKSGANTGELFF
many,TRBJ2-5,-,TRBV10-3,TGTGCCATCGCTCAGAGCTCTACAGGAGAAGAGACCCAGTACTTC,CAIAQSSTGEETQYF
few,TRBJ2-3,TRBD2,TRBV5-1,TGCGCCAGCAGCCCGACACTAGCGGGGGGCCCAGATACGCAGTATTTT,CASSPTLAGGPDTQYF